These 25 T cell receptor beta chains came from one sample sequenced in a study of metastatic and nonmetastatic thyroid tumors. TCRdb recomputed clones from the PCR reads via MiXCR. The sample gives around 40,000 clones, 17% of which show up once; 5% to 8% is in the top ten. Among the patients, none had received any treatment before thyroid surgery. The sample taken for sequencing was blood. All receptors derive from a male donor with papillary thyroid cancer or a benign thyroid nodule (not recorded which). Some clones in this sample may be carry-over from other donors' samples.

In this sample, this clone turned up many times. Other nucleotide sequences in the sample specify the same CDR3. The chain couples TRBV7-3 to TRBJ2-1; 8 bases align to TRBD1. With V trimmed by 4 bases and J by 0 bases, 2 bases remained unmatched. CDR1 and CDR2 (germline): SGHTA, FQGTGA. There are 15 residues in the CDR3. The DNA of the CDR3 is TGTGCCAGCAGCTCCCAGGGGGCCTCCTACAATGAGCAGTTCTTC. Translating gives CASSSQGASYNEQFF.

Remarks on this clone: The DNA is left out, because the CDR3 cannot be placed on it with certainty; the CDR3 is given as TCRdb lists it. The chain is built from TRBV11-1 and TRBJ1-1; TRBD1, as called in the table, went unchecked against the DNA. Germline V lookup: CDR1 SGHAT, CDR2 FQDESV (reference sequence). The CDR3 is 15 amino acids long, termini counted. CDR3 sequence reads: CASGFGAGANTEALF.

This clone was seen ten or more times. V and J are TRBV3-1 and TRBJ2-7; D ambiguous. This CDR3 is 12 amino acids long. Trimming left V 6 bases short and J 0 bases short, with 6 bases between. Per the germline V gene, CDR1 is LGHDT and CDR2 is YNNKEL (reference sequence). In DNA, the CDR3 is TGTGCCAGCAGTGACAACTCCTACGAGCAGTACTTC. As protein: CASSDNSYEQYF.

The chain recombines TRBV6-4 with TRBJ2-5; D possibly corresponds to TRBD1 (8 bases). CDR1 and CDR2 from the germline V gene are MRHNA and SNTAGT. The CDR3 length is 14 residues. V shed 9 bases and J shed 4 bases, with 18 bases lying between them. The CDR3 nucleotides read TGTGCCAGTAGCCCGACAGGGGAGGGAGAGACCCAGTACTTC. Protein product: CASSPTGEGETQYF.

A single count supports this clone. V and J are TRBV5-5 and TRBJ1-2; a possible D gene is TRBD1 (6 bases). Germline V lookup: CDR1 SGHKS, CDR2 YYEKEE (reference sequence). This CDR3 comprises 15 residues. V lost 4 bases and J 5 bases, leaving 18 bases between the germline ends. CDR3 in DNA: TGTGCCAGCAGCCTCCAACCAGGGGCCGGTTATGGCTACACCTTC. Protein sequence: CASSLQPGAGYGYTF. Combining the CDR3 with reference TRBV5-5 and TRBJ1-2 gives the whole variable domain DAGVTQSPTHLIKTRGQQVTLRCSPISGHKSVSWYQQVLGQGPQFIFQYYEKEERGRGNFPDRFSARQFPNYSSELNVNALLLGDSALYLCASSLQPGAGYGYTFGSGTRLTVV.

The table lists this clone with many counts. The genes are TRBV5-5 and TRBJ2-1, with D perhaps TRBD1 or TRBD2 (5 bases each). Trimming removed 4 bases at V and 8 bases at J, with 13 bases between. Germline loops: CDR1 SGHKS, CDR2 YYEKEE (reference sequence). The CDR3 extends over 13 amino acids. The DNA for the CDR3 is TGTGCCAGCAGCCTCACGTTGGGGGATGAGCAGTTCTTC. Amino acids: CASSLTLGDEQFF.

In its sample, this clone was seen many times. This chain connects TRBV2 to TRBJ1-2; tentative D call: TRBD1 (6 bases). The CDR3 totals 13 residues. With 5 bases removed from V and 4 bases from J, the gap between germline ends came to 11 bases. Germline values: CDR1 SNHLY, CDR2 FYNNEI. This chain's CDR3 is CASSPGTSYGYTF. The CDR3 DNA reads TGTGCCAGCAGTCCCGGGACAAGCTATGGCTACACCTTC.

This clone came up many times. This chain connects TRBV4-1 to TRBJ1-2, with a weak D call TRBD1 (5 bases). The CDR3 has 16 amino acids. Germline V gene sequence: CDR1 MGHRA, CDR2 YSYEKL. Between the trimmed V and J ends, which lost 0 bases and 4 bases, there was a span of 15 bases. The CDR3 DNA is TGCGCCAGCAGCCAAGAAAGAGTGACAGACCTCTATGGCTACACCTTC. This codes for CASSQERVTDLYGYTF.

This clone was counted at least ten times. This rearrangement joins TRBV6-5 to TRBJ2-3; D gene uncertain. The CDR3 is made up of 11 amino acids. Trimming took off 4 bases at V and 4 bases at J, with 3 bases between the two ends. The germline V gene encodes CDR1 MNHEY and CDR2 SVGAGI. CDR3 protein: CASSCADTQYF. CDR3 coding DNA: TGTGCCAGCAGTTGTGCAGATACGCAGTATTTT.

This clone was seen only a few times. J is TRBJ1-4 and V is TRBV6-1, with 9 bases aligning to TRBD1. Germline V gene sequence: CDR1 MNHNS, CDR2 SASEGT. The CDR3 totals 14 residues. V trimming: 7 bases; J trimming: 7 bases; junction bases outside the gene matches: 7. For the CDR3, the DNA is TGTGCCAGCACTATGGGACAGGGTGGTGAAAAACTGTTTTTT. It encodes CASTMGQGGEKLFF.

This clone was seen at least ten times. V usage is TRBV20-1 and J usage is TRBJ2-3; TRBD2 aligns across 9 bases. The germline CDR1 and CDR2 sequences are DFQATT and SNEGSKA (reference sequence). Germline trimming cut 5 bases from V and 2 bases from J; bases unmatched to any gene: 11. The CDR3 length is 16 residues. The CDR3: CSADDLAGANTDTQYF. The CDR3 region has the DNA TGCAGTGCTGACGACTTAGCGGGGGCGAACACAGATACGCAGTATTTT.

This clone was seen ten or more times. J is TRBJ2-3 and V is TRBV29-1; D remains unclear. Germline V lookup: CDR1 SQVTM, CDR2 ANQGSEA. This CDR3 region has 13 residues. V was trimmed by 3 bases and J by 3 bases, leaving 10 bases between them. The CDR3 loop is CSVEGSFTDTQYF. The DNA of the CDR3 is TGCAGCGTTGAGGGCTCGTTTACAGATACGCAGTATTTT.

This clone was found many times. This chain uses TRBV20-1 with TRBJ2-2, with 11 bases aligning to TRBD2. Looked up from germline, CDR1 is DFQATT and CDR2 is SNEGSKA (reference sequence). There are 15 residues in the CDR3. With V trimmed by 6 bases and J by 5 bases, 8 bases remained unmatched. DNA for the CDR3: TGCAGTGCCCTAATTAGCGGGGGGGCAACCGGGGAGCTGTTTTTT. This codes for CSALISGGATGELFF.

This clone was seen many times. V is TRBV28 and J is TRBJ1-2, with D unresolved. This CDR3 is 10 amino acids long. In germline, CDR1 is MDHEN, CDR2 SYDVKM. V lost 5 bases and J lost 8, with 6 bases in between. In DNA form, the CDR3 reads TGTGCCAGCAGTCGGTCGGGCTACACCTTC. It encodes CASSRSGYTF.

This clone was recorded at least ten times. This chain joins TRBV12-3 or TRBV12-4 and TRBJ1-6; D gene unclear. Trimming removed 0 bases from V and 9 bases from J, with 9 bases in between. CDR3 length: 14 amino acids. The CDR3 protein is CASSLAVKGSPLHF. CDR3 nucleotide sequence: TGTGCCAGCAGTTTAGCAGTAAAAGGTTCACCCCTCCACTTT.

In its sample, this clone was seen many times. CDR3 region: CASGVEDEQFF. Here the CDR3 DNA reads TGTGCCAGCGGCGTAGAGGATGAGCAGTTCTTC. This chain uses TRBV5-4 with TRBJ2-1; D unresolved. CDR3 size: 11 residues. V lost 7 bases and J lost 8, with 10 bases in between. Germline V gene sequence: CDR1 SGHNT, CDR2 YYREEE (reference sequence).

This clone occurred many times. CDR3 in amino acids: CSAMDGFSETQYF. CDR3 DNA: TGCAGTGCCATGGACGGGTTTTCGGAGACCCAGTACTTC. The chain recombines TRBV20-1 with TRBJ2-5; D is ambiguous. The CDR3 has 13 residues. Germline CDR1 and CDR2: DFQATT and SNEGSKA (reference sequence). Deletions cut 6 bases from V and 5 bases from J, with 16 bases between.

This clone rates as medium-sized. The chain recombines TRBV6-5 with TRBJ2-7; tentative D call: TRBD1 (6 bases). CDR3 length equals 16 residues. The germline V gene has CDR1 MNHEY and CDR2 SVGAGI. V lost 0 bases to trimming and J lost 2 bases, with 14 bases between them. The CDR3, as DNA: TGTGCCAGCAGTTACTCGGACCCAAGGACAGCCTACGAGCAGTACTTC. Protein: CASSYSDPRTAYEQYF.

There are many counts of this clone. V and J are TRBV7-9 and TRBJ2-7; TRBD1 is a possible D gene (6 bases). There are 16 residues in the CDR3. The germline V gene has CDR1 SEHNR and CDR2 FQNEAQ (reference sequence). V gave up 5 bases and J gave up 1 base, with 18 bases separating them. The CDR3: CASSDTIWTESYEQYF. In DNA form, the CDR3 reads TGTGCCAGCAGCGACACTATCTGGACAGAGTCCTACGAGCAGTACTTC.

In its sample, this clone was seen many times. The V gene is TRBV11-2, the J gene TRBJ2-7; tentatively, D is TRBD2 (6 bases). The V gene lost 5 bases and the J gene lost 2 bases, with 16 bases spanning the gap. The CDR3 contains 15 residues. CDR1 and CDR2 from the germline V gene are SGHAT and FQNNGV. The CDR3 coding sequence is TGTGCCAGCAGCCCCGATGGCGGGGTAACCTACGAGCAGTACTTC. The encoded protein is CASSPDGGVTYEQYF.

The rearrangement joins TRBV20-1 to TRBJ1-4; D may be TRBD1 (6 bases). The ends were cut back, 3 bases at V and 4 bases at J, with 15 bases in the middle. The CDR3 loop spans 15 amino acids. CDR1 is DFQATT, CDR2 SNEGSKA, per germline (reference sequence). CDR3 bases: TGCAGTGCTAGCGCGGTAGGACAGTTTAATGAAAAACTGTTTTTT. Translated, it gives CSASAVGQFNEKLFF.

The genes are TRBV6-1 and TRBJ1-2, with D uncertain. The CDR3 has 14 amino acids. V shed 2 bases and J shed 0 bases, with 7 bases lying between them. CDR1 is MNHNS, CDR2 SASEGT, per germline. The CDR3 sequence is CASSEPWSNYGYTF. The CDR3 DNA reads as TGTGCCAGCAGTGAACCGTGGTCTAACTATGGCTACACCTTC.

In its sample, this clone was seen many times. The V and J genes are TRBV20-1 and TRBJ2-3; the D gene is possibly TRBD2 (6 bases). Germline V lookup: CDR1 DFQATT, CDR2 SNEGSKA (reference sequence). V lost 3 bases and J lost 0, with 10 bases in between. This CDR3 has 14 amino acids. The chain's CDR3 is CSARTSASTDTQYF. For the CDR3, the DNA is TGCAGTGCTAGGACTAGTGCTAGCACAGATACGCAGTATTTT.

Turning to this clone: A read error may be the cause here, since a much bigger clone is one base away. At the DNA level, this CDR3 is encoded by other sequences in the same sample as well. The V and J genes are TRBV29-1 and TRBJ2-7; 9 bases align to TRBD1. CDR1 and CDR2 from the germline V gene are SQVTM and ANQGSEA. Unmatched junction bases numbered 10, after V lost 4 bases and J lost 3 bases. The CDR3 has 15 residues. The CDR3, as DNA: TGCAGCGTTGGTCCCCGACAGGGGGACGACTACGAGCAGTACTTC. This gives the protein CSVGPRQGDDYEQYF.

This clone was observed a handful of times. The rearrangement links TRBV2 to TRBJ1-5, with D unclear. This CDR3 has 14 amino acids. V lost 4 bases to trimming and J lost 3 bases, with 10 bases between them. Per germline, CDR1 SNHLY and CDR2 FYNNEI. The CDR3 DNA sequence: TGTGCCAGCAGTGCGGACTGGGTCAATCAGCCCCAGCATTTT. Protein product: CASSADWVNQPQHF.